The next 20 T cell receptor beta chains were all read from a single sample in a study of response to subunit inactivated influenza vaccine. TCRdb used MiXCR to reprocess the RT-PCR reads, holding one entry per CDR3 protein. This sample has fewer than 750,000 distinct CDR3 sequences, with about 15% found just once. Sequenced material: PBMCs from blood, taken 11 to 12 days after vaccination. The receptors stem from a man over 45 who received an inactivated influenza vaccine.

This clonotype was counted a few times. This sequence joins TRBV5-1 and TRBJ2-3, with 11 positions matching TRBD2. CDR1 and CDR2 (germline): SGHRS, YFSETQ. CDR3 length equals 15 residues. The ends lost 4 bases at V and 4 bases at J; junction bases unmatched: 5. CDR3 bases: TGCGCCAGCAGCACCACTAGCGGGAGCGCAGATACGCAGTATTTT. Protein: CASSTTSGSADTQYF.

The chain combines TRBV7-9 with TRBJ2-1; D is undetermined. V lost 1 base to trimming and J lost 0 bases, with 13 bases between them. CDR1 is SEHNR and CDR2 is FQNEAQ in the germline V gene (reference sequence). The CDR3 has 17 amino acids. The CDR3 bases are TGTGCCAGCAGCTTAGTAGCCCTTACCAGCTCCTACAATGAGCAGTTCTTC. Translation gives CASSLVALTSSYNEQFF.

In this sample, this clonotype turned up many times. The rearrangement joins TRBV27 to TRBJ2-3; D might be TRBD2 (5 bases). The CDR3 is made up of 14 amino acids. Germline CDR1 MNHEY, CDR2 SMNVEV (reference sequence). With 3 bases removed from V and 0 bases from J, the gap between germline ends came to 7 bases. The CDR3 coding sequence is TGTGCCAGCAGTTTTGCGGGCAGCACAGATACGCAGTATTTT. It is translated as CASSFAGSTDTQYF.

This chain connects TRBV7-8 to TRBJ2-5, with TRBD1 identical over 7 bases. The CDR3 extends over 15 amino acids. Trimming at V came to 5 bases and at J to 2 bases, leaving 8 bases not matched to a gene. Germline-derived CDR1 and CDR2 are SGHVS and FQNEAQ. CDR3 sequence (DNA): TGTGCCAGCAGCGCCCGACAGGGAGAACAAGAGACCCAGTACTTC. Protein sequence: CASSARQGEQETQYF.

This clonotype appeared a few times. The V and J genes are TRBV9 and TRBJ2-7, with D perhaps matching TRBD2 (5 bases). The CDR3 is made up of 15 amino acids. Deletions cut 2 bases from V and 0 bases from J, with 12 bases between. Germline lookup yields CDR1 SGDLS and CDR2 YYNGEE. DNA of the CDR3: TGTGCCAGCAGCGTCGCTGCGGGCCTCTCCTACGAGCAGTACTTC. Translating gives CASSVAAGLSYEQYF.

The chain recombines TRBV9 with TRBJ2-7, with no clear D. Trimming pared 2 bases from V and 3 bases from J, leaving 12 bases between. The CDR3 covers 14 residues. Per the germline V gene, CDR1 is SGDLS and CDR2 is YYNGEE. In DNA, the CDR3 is TGTGCCAGCAGCGTCGGGCACCTTAACTACGAGCAGTACTTC. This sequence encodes CASSVGHLNYEQYF.

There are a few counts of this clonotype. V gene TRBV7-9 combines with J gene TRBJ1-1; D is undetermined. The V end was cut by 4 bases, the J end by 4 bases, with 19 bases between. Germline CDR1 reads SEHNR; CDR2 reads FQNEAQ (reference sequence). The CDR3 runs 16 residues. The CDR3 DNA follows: TGTGCCAGCAGCTCACGGTGGGAGGGAAAGGGCACTGAAGCTTTCTTT. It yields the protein CASSSRWEGKGTEAFF.

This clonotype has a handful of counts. CDR3 sequence reads: CASSTPGTGEKLFF. In DNA form, the CDR3 reads TGTGCCAGCAGTACCCCCGGGACAGGGGAAAAACTGTTTTTT. The chain recombines TRBV25-1 with TRBJ1-4; TRBD1 aligns across 9 bases. V dropped 5 bases and J dropped 8; count of bases not matched to a gene: 6. The CDR3 sequence is 14 residues long. Germline loops: CDR1 MGHDK, CDR2 SYGVNS.

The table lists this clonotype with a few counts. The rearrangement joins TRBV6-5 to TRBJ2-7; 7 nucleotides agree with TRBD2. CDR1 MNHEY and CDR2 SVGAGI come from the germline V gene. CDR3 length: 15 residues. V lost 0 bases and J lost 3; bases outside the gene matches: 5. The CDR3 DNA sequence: TGTGCCAGCAGTTACTCCCGGACTAGAGGCTACGAGCAGTACTTC. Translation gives CASSYSRTRGYEQYF.

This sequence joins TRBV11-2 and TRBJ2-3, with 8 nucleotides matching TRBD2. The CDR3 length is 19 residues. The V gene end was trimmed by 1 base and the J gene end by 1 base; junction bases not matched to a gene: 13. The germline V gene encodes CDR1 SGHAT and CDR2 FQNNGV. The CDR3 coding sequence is TGTGCCAGCAGCTTAGTTAGCAATGGAGCGGGGGCCGGCACAGATACGCAGTATTTT. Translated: CASSLVSNGAGAGTDTQYF.

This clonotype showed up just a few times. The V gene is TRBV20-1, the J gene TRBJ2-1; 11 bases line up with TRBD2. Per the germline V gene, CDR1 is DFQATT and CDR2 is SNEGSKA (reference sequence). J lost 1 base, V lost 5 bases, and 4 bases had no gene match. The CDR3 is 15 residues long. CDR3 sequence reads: CSAESSGRSYNEQFF. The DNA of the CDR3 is TGCAGTGCTGAGTCTAGCGGGAGGTCCTACAATGAGCAGTTCTTC.

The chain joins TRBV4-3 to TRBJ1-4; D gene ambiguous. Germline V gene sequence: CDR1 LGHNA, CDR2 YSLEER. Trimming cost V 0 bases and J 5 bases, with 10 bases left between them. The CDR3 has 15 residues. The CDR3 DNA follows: TGCGCCAGCAGCCAAGAGCTCCGGAGCAATGAAAAACTGTTTTTT. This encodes CASSQELRSNEKLFF.

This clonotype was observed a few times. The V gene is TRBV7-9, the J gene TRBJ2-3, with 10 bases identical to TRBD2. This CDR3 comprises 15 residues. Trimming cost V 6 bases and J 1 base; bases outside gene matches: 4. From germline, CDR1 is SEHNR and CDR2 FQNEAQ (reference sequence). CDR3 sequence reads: CASSIAGGRTDTQYF. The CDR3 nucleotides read TGTGCCAGCAGTATAGCGGGGGGACGCACAGATACGCAGTATTTT. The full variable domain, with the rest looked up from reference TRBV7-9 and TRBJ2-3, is DTGVSQNPRHKITKRGQNVTFRCDPISEHNRLYWYRQTLGQGPEFLTYFQNEAQLEKSRLLSDRFSAERPKGSFSTLEIQRTEQGDSAMYLCASSIAGGRTDTQYFGPGTRLTVL.

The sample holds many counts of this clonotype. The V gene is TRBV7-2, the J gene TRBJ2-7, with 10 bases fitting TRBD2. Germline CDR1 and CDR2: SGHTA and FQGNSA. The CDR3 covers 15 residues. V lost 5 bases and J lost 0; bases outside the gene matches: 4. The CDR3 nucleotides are TGTGCCAGCAGCACTAGCGGGGCCATCTCCTACGAGCAGTACTTC. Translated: CASSTSGAISYEQYF.

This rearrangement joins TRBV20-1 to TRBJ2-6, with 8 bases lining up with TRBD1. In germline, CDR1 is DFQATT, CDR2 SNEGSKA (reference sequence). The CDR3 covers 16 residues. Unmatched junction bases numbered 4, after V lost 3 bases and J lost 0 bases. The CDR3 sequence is CSARLQGGSGANVLTF. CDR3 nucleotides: TGCAGTGCTAGGTTACAGGGGGGCTCTGGGGCCAACGTCCTGACTTTC.

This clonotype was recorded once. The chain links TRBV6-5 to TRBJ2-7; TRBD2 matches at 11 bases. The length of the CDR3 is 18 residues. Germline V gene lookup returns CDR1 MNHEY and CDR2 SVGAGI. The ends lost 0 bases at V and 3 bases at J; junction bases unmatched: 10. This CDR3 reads CASSYSKASGGLHYEQYF. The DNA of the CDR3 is TGTGCCAGCAGTTACTCGAAGGCTAGCGGGGGGCTCCACTACGAGCAGTACTTC.

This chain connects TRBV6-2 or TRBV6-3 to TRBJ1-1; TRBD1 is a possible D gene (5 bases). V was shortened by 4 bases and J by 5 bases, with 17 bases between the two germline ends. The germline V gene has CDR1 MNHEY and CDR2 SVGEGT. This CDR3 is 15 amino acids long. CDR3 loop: CASSFSQTVRTEAFF. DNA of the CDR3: TGTGCCAGCAGTTTCTCCCAGACAGTGAGGACTGAAGCTTTCTTT.

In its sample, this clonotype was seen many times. The CDR3 loop is CASSLTQATGELFF. Here the CDR3 DNA reads TGTGCCAGCAGTTTAACCCAGGCGACCGGGGAGCTGTTTTTT. The J gene is TRBJ2-2, the V gene TRBV12-3 or TRBV12-4; D is undetermined. The V end lost 2 bases, the J end lost 5 bases, and 9 bases lay between the germline ends. This CDR3 region has 14 residues.

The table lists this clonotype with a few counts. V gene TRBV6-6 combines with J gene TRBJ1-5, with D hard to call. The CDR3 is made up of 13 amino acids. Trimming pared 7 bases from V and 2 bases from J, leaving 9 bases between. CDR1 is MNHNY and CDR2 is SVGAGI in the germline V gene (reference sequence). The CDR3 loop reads CASNPWRNQPQHF. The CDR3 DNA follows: TGTGCCAGCAACCCCTGGCGCAATCAGCCCCAGCATTTT.

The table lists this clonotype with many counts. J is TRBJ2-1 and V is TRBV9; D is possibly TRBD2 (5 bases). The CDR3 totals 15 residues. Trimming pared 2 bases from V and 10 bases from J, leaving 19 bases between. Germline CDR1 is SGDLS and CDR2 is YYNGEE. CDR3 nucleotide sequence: TGTGCCAGCAGCGTGGAAGCGGTACTAATAGGGGAGCAGTTCTTC. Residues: CASSVEAVLIGEQFF.